These T cell receptor beta chains were read from a single sample in a study of OX40 agonist ivuxolimab in advanced cancers. Sequencing was performed with immunoSEQ multiplex PCR; in TCRdb, only in-frame clones are kept and a portion is missing. The sample carries roughly 40,000 clones, about 88% recorded once. The sample was CD4+ or CD8+ T cells sorted from blood, taken in a trial of the OX40 agonist ivuxolimab. These receptor sequences come from an adult with an advanced solid tumor such as melanoma, head and neck, liver or kidney cancer. CDR3s include the opening cysteine and the closing phenylalanine or tryptophan. Each record gives: J gene, V gene, D gene, clone size, CDR3 DNA, CDR3 protein. The D gene is left open where the match is weak. Not every row has a clone size; where given, it reads once, few, many or a size class.

>TRBJ1-1|TRBV5-4|NA|NA
TGTGCCAGCAGCTCTCAGGCACACACTGAAGCTTTCTTT
CASSSQAHTEAFF
>TRBJ1-1|TRBV7-8|NA|NA
TGTGCCAGCAGCGTCTTGGGGGGGCCCCCTCGGAACACTGAAGCTTTCTTT
CASSVLGGPPRNTEAFF
>TRBJ1-4|TRBV19|NA|NA
TGTGCCAGTAGTCAACGGGCAAATAATGAAAAACTGTTTTTT
CASSQRANNEKLFF
>TRBJ2-3|TRBV6-1|NA|NA
TGTGCCAGCACGGGGGAGGCGACAGATACGCAGTATTTT
CASTGEATDTQYF
>TRBJ2-1|TRBV6-1|NA|NA
TGTGCCAGCAGTGTGGGGACGGACTACAATGAGCAGTTCTTC
CASSVGTDYNEQFF
>TRBJ2-2|TRBV7-3|NA|NA
TGTGCCAGCAGCCAATCGAACACCGGGGAGCTGTTTTTT
CASSQSNTGELFF
>TRBJ1-1|TRBV19|NA|NA
TGTGCCAGTAGTATAGCCTCCTCGGAAGTCTTCTGGGGGTACAACACTGAAGCTTTCTTT
CASSIASSEVFWGYNTEAFF
>TRBJ2-2|TRBV7-9|NA|NA
TGTGCCAGCAGCTTAGGAGTCGGGGAGCTGTTTTTT
CASSLGVGELFF
>TRBJ2-7|TRBV10-1|TRBD1|NA
TGCGCCAGCAGCGAGGGAGTAGGGGGCCCCTACGAGCAGTACTTC
CASSEGVGGPYEQYF
>TRBJ1-6|TRBV19|NA|NA
TGTGCCAGTAGTCCGAGCTCCTATAATTCACCCCTCCACTTT
CASSPSSYNSPLHF
>TRBJ2-2|TRBV27|NA|NA
TGTGCCAGCAGTTTATACCAGGGCTCCGGGGAGCTGTTTTTT
CASSLYQGSGELFF
>TRBJ2-4|TRBV5-1|TRBD2|NA
TGCGCCAGCAGCTTGGTGGCGACTAGCGGGGTTCTAGCCAAAAACATTCAGTACTTC
CASSLVATSGVLAKNIQYF
>TRBJ1-5|TRBV28|NA|NA
TGTGCCAGCAGTTTAACCGGGGTGAGTCAGCCCCAGCATTTT
CASSLTGVSQPQHF
>TRBJ2-1|TRBV19|TRBD2|NA
TGTGCCAGTAGTTCCTGGACTAGCGGGAGAATCAATGAGCAGTTCTTC
CASSSWTSGRINEQFF
>TRBJ2-1|TRBV11-3|NA|NA
TGTGCCAGCAGCTCAACCTCAGGAGCCTCCTACAATGAGCAGTTCTTC
CASSSTSGASYNEQFF
>TRBJ2-2|TRBV30|NA|NA
TGTGCCTGGAGTTGGGGCACCGGGGAGCTGTTTTTT
CAWSWGTGELFF
>TRBJ1-4|TRBV4-1|NA|NA
TGCGCCAGCAGCCAAGCTGGTCGCGGGGGGGGTGAAAAACTGTTTTTT
CASSQAGRGGGEKLFF
>TRBJ2-1|TRBV19|TRBD2|NA
TGTGCCAGTAGTATAGCGGGACTAGCGGGATATGAGCAGTTCTTC
CASSIAGLAGYEQFF
>TRBJ2-7|TRBV5-1|TRBD1|NA
TGCGCCAGCAGCTTGGCGAGGGGGCTAGGGGTGCAGTACTTC
CASSLARGLGVQYF
>TRBJ1-1|TRBV4-1|NA|once
TGCGCCAGCAGCCAAACCCACCGGGACACCCTGACTGAAGCTTTCTTT
CASSQTHRDTLTEAFF
>TRBJ2-3|TRBV29-1|NA|NA
TGCAGCGTTGAAGTTCGTAAGGTTAGCACAGATACGCAGTATTTT
CSVEVRKVSTDTQYF
>TRBJ2-2|TRBV7-3|NA|NA
TGTGCCAGCAGCTTAGGGGGTAACACCGGGGAGCTGTTTTTT
CASSLGGNTGELFF
>TRBJ1-3|TRBV9|NA|few
TGTGCCAGCAGCGGCGGGGCTAGACAGGCTGGAAACACCATATATTTT
CASSGGARQAGNTIYF
>TRBJ1-2|TRBV30|NA|NA
TGTGCCTGGAGTGACACGCTATTACAGGGTCTCACCTATGGCTACACCTTC
CAWSDTLLQGLTYGYTF
>TRBJ2-7|TRBV15|TRBD1|NA
TGTGCCACCAGCAGGACCAGGGACAGATTTTACGAGCAGTACTTC
CATSRTRDRFYEQYF
>TRBJ1-1|TRBV21-1|NA|NA
TGTGCCAGCAGCAAAGCGCATGAAGCAGGGGATCTGACTGAAGCTTTCTTT
CASSKAHEAGDLTEAFF
>TRBJ1-2|TRBV2|NA|NA
TGTGCCAGCAGTGAAGGCAGGGCCGGGATCTATGGCTACACCTTC
CASSEGRAGIYGYTF